This is a list of T cell receptor beta chains from one sample in a study of cytomegalovirus exposure and HLA in healthy donors. Sequencing was performed with immunoSEQ multiplex PCR; in TCRdb, only in-frame clones are kept and a portion is missing. Reported are tens of thousands of clones; the ten largest clones contain around 17%. Sequences were obtained from PBMCs. The receptors were sampled from a male donor in good health and CMV-seronegative. Each CDR3 is given with its conserved first and last residue.

j_call v_call cdr3_aa
TRBJ1-5 TRBV30 CAWSEGRRGQPQHF
TRBJ1-2 TRBV6-5 CASSQGSGMIYGYTF
TRBJ2-7 TRBV30 CAWRVDIAYEQYF
TRBJ2-2 TRBV7-6 CASSPSAGGDRGLDGELFF
TRBJ2-7 TRBV30 CAWGGNRGRGGGPREQYF
TRBJ1-5 TRBV29-1 CSVQGQGVDQPQHF
TRBJ1-1 TRBV11-2 CASSPTYPGHRNTEAFF
TRBJ2-5 TRBV29-1 CSVEAGGETQYF
TRBJ1-1 TRBV9 CASSVGRGLPPNTEAFF
TRBJ2-5 TRBV5-1 CASSLMANIQETQYF
TRBJ2-7 TRBV9 CASSAWGGGQGLYEQYF
TRBJ1-1 TRBV5-6 CASSLISGTEAFF
TRBJ2-3 TRBV7-2 CASSLVGTGVPDTQYF